Following are 6 T cell receptor beta chains from one sample sequenced in a study of cytomegalovirus exposure and HLA in healthy donors. Primers included in the PCR were 60 Vbeta and 13 Jbeta primers. The assay was immunoSEQ multiplex PCR, and TCRdb's table has in-frame clones only and misses some. The data show approximately 110,000 clones, approximately 67% seen once. The specimen sequenced was PBMCs. These receptors originate from a man younger than 35 in good health and CMV-seropositive.

The chain couples TRBV2 to TRBJ1-5; D is undetermined. V was pared by 3 bases and J by 4 bases, with 13 bases between. Germline V gene lookup returns CDR1 SNHLY and CDR2 FYNNEI. The CDR3 has 15 amino acids. The CDR3 nucleotides read TGTGCCAGCAGTGACGTGGCAGGCCTTAATCAGCCCCAGCATTTT. This codes for CASSDVAGLNQPQHF.

The chain has TRBV6-4 and TRBJ1-6, with 7 bases lining up with TRBD1. Germline lookup yields CDR1 MRHNA and CDR2 SNTAGT. V lost 10 bases and J lost 5; bases outside the gene matches: 17. CDR3 length: 17 residues. CDR3 nucleotide sequence: TGTGCCAACGATAGCTCTGACAGGGCCGGGAATAATTCACCCCTCCACTTT. Its translation is CANDSSDRAGNNSPLHF.

The rearrangement uses TRBV6-6 and TRBJ1-6; 7 bases agree with TRBD1. The CDR3 runs 14 residues. The V and J ends lost 4 bases and 10 bases, in that order; junction bases with no gene match: 7. Germline V gene sequence: CDR1 MNHNY, CDR2 SVGAGI (reference sequence). The CDR3 loop is CASSSSQGQSPLHF. For the CDR3, the DNA is TGTGCCAGCAGTTCCTCACAGGGGCAATCACCCCTCCACTTT.

This clone was found a few times. Other nucleotide sequences from this sample produce the same CDR3. The chain carries TRBV6-4 and TRBJ1-1; possible D gene TRBD1, 5 bases. The CDR3 consists of 14 residues. Looked up from germline, CDR1 is MRHNA and CDR2 is SNTAGT. Trimming cost V 6 bases and J 0 bases, with 11 bases left between them. CDR3 nucleotides: TGTGCCAGCAGCCCACAGGCTATGAACACTGAAGCTTTCTTT. Protein sequence: CASSPQAMNTEAFF.

The rearrangement uses TRBV5-3 and TRBJ2-6, with a possible D match to TRBD1 (6 bases). TRBV5-3 is assigned to the ORF class and has an uncertain function. Between the trimmed V and J ends, which lost 0 bases and 3 bases, there was a span of 10 bases. The CDR3 spans 16 residues. CDR3 loop: CARSLAPGVGANVLTF. The CDR3 coding sequence is TGTGCCAGAAGCTTGGCTCCAGGGGTTGGGGCCAACGTCCTGACTTTC.

V gene TRBV30 combines with J gene TRBJ2-5; 8 bases fit TRBD2. The J call may be faulty, since TRBJ2-7 better matches the DNA end. The CDR3 is 13 residues long. The germline gives CDR1 GTSNPN, CDR2 SVGIG (reference sequence). The CDR3 region has the DNA TGTGCCTGGAGCCCCGGGGGGGGGAACGAGCAGTACTTC. Translated: CAWSPGGGNEQYF.